The clone carrying this T cell receptor (beta chain) has ten or more counts. Its antigen is unknown. Primed by a sample-barcoded 5' primer and a J-beta primer mix, a second PCR proceeded for about 6 to 11 cycles. TCRdb processed the 5' RACE reads anew with MiXCR; each CDR3 protein has one entry. Of about 700,000 distinct CDR3 sequences in the sample, about 30% were seen once. Donor samples were obtained from healthy Caucasian individuals from Russia, aged about 6 to 90. Isolation of PBMCs gave at least 7 million cells per sample. This record belongs to a study of blood T cells in healthy people across ages. Per germline, CDR1 SGHRS and CDR2 YFSETQ. V was clipped by 0 bases and J by 4 bases, with 19 bases between them. The CDR3 is 17 residues long. Study-level findings and limits: Higher naive T cell percentage went strongly together with higher TCR beta diversity. Getting older went along with TCR beta diversity per million T cells dropping roughly linearly.

The V gene is TRBV5-1, the J gene TRBJ2-5; perhaps D is TRBD1 or TRBD2 (5 bases each). This TCR was recovered from an elderly woman in good health. What was sequenced was blood. CDR3 in amino acids: CASSLGPAQGVLETQYF. In DNA, the CDR3 is TGCGCCAGCAGCTTGGGGCCCGCCCAGGGAGTACTAGAGACCCAGTACTTC.